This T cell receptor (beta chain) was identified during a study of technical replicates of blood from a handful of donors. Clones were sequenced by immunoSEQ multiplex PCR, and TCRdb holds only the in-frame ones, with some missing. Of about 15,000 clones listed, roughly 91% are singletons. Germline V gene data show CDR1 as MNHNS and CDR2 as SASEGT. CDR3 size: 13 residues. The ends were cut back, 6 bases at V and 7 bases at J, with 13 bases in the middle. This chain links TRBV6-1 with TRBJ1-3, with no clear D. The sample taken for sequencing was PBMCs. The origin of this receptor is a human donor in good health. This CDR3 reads CASSDPGWNTIYF. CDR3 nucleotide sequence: TGTGCCAGCAGCGACCCCGGGTGGAACACCATATATTTT.